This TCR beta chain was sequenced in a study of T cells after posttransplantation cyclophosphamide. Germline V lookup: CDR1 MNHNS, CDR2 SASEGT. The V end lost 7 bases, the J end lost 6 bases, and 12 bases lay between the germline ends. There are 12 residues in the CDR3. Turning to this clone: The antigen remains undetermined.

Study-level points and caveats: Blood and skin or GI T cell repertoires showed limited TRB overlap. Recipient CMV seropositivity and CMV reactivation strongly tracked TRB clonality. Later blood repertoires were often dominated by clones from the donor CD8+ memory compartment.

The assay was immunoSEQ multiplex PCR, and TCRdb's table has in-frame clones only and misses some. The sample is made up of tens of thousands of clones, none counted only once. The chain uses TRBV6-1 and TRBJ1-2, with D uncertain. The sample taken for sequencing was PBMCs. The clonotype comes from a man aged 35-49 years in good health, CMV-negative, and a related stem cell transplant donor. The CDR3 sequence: CASKTYKDGYTF. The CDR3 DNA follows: TGTGCCAGCAAGACTTACAAGGATGGCTACACCTTC.